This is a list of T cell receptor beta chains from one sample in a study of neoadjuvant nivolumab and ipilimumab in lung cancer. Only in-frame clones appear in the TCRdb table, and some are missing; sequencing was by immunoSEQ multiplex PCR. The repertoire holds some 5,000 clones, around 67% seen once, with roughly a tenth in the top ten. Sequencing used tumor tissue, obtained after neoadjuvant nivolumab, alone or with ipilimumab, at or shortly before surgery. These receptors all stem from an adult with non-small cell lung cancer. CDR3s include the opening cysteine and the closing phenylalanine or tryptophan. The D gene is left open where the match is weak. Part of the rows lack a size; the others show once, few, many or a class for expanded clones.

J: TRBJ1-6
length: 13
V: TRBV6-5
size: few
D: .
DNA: TGTGCCAGCGGTCGAGGGTTTAATTCACCCCTCCACTTT
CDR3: CASGRGFNSPLHF

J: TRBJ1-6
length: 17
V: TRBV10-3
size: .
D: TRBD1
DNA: TGTGCCATCGGACAGGGCTTTCGCGGATCCTATAATTCACCCCTCCACTTT
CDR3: CAIGQGFRGSYNSPLHF

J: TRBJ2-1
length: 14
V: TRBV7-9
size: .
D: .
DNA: TGTGCCAGCAGCTTTGGCGGGTTAAGGAATGAGCAGTTCTTC
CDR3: CASSFGGLRNEQFF

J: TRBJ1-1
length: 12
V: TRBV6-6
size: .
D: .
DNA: TGTGCCAGCAGTCCGATAGGCACTGAAGCTTTCTTT
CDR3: CASSPIGTEAFF

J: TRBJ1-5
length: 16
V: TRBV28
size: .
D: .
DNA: TGTGCCAGCAGTTTAGTAAGTCGTATTAGCAATCAGCCCCAGCATTTT
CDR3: CASSLVSRISNQPQHF

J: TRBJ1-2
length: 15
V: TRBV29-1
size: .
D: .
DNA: TGCAGCGTTGAAGGGGGGACGCGGGGAACCTATGGCTACACCTTC
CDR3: CSVEGGTRGTYGYTF

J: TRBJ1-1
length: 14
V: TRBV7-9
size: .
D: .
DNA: TGTGCCAGCAGCTTGGACCAAGGGGGCACTGAAGCTTTCTTT
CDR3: CASSLDQGGTEAFF

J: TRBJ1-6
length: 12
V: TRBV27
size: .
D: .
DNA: TGTGCCAGCAGTTTATCGGATTCACCCCTCCACTTT
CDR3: CASSLSDSPLHF

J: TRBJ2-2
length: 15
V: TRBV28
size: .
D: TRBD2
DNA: TGTGCCAGCAGTTTAAGCGGGGGGGCCGCCGGGGAGCTGTTTTTT
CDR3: CASSLSGGAAGELFF

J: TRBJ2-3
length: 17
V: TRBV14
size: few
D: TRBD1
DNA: TGTGCCAGCAGCGAAGTGGGGCCGGGACAGGGCCCAGATACGCAGTATTTT
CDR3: CASSEVGPGQGPDTQYF

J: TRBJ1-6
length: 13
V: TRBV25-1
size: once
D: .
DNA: TGTGCCAGCAGTGGACAGTATAATTCACCCCTCCACTTT
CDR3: CASSGQYNSPLHF

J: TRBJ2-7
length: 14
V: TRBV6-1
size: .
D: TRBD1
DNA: TGTGCCAGCAGGCCAAACAGGGGAATTGGCGAGCAGTACTTC
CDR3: CASRPNRGIGEQYF

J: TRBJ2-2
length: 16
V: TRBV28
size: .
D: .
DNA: TGTGCCAGCACTCTACTCGGGACAACGAACACCGGGGAGCTGTTTTTT
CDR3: CASTLLGTTNTGELFF

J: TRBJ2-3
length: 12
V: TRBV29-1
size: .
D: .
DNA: TGCAGCATGGTATCAGGCACAGATACGCAGTATTTT
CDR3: CSMVSGTDTQYF

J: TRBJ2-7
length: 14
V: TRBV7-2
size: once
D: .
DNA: TGTGCCAGCAGCTTATCGGGGACAATGTACGAGCAGTACTTC
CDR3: CASSLSGTMYEQYF

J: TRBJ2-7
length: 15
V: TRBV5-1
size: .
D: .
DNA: TGCGCCAGCAGCCGGTCGGAGGGGCGCAACTACGAGCAGTACTTC
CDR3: CASSRSEGRNYEQYF

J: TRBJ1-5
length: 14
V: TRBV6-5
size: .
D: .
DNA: TGTGCCAGCAGACCCCTCGGACGAAATCAGCCCCAGCATTTT
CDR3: CASRPLGRNQPQHF

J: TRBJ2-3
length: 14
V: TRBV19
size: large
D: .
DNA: TGTGCCAGTAGTGTTCTCGGAGTCACAGATACGCAGTATTTT
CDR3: CASSVLGVTDTQYF

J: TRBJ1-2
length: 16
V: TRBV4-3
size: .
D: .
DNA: TGCGCCAGCAGCCAAGATTTCGGGGGTTCCAGCTATGGCTACACCTTC
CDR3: CASSQDFGGSSYGYTF

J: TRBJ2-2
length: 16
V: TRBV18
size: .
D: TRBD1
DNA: TGTGCCAGCTCACTAGGGGACAGGGTCGGCGCCGGGGAGCTGTTTTTT
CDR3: CASSLGDRVGAGELFF

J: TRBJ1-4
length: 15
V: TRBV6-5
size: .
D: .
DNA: TGTGCCAGCAGAGGATCCGGGACGGCTAATGAAAAACTGTTTTTT
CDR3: CASRGSGTANEKLFF

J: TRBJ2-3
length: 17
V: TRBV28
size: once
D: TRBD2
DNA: TGTGCCAGCAGTTCCCTCGATAGCGGGGGAACCACAGATACGCAGTATTTT
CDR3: CASSSLDSGGTTDTQYF

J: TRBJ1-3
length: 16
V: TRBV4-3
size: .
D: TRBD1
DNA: TGCGCCAGCAGCCAGAAACACAGGGGGGTAAGAAACACCATATATTTT
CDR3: CASSQKHRGVRNTIYF

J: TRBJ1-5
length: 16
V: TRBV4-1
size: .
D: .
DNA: TGCGCCAGCAGCCGGGGGGGTTCAGGGAGCAATCAGCCCCAGCATTTT
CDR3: CASSRGGSGSNQPQHF

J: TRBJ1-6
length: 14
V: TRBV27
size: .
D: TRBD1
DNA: TGTGCCAGCTCCTCCGGGACAGGGAATTCACCCCTCCACTTT
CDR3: CASSSGTGNSPLHF

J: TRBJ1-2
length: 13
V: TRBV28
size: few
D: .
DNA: TGTGCCAGCACCCCCTACCTTAACTATGGCTACACCTTC
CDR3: CASTPYLNYGYTF

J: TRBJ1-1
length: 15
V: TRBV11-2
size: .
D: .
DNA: TGTGCCAGCAGCTCAGGCGTCAATGTGAACACTGAAGCTTTCTTT
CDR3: CASSSGVNVNTEAFF

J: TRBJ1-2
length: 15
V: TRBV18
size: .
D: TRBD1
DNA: TGTGCCAGCTCACCTTCGGGACAGGGCCTCTATGGCTACACCTTC
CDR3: CASSPSGQGLYGYTF

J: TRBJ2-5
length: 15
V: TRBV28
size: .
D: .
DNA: TGTGCCAGCAGTTTTATGAGGGGCCTCGGGGAGACCCAGTACTTC
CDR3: CASSFMRGLGETQYF

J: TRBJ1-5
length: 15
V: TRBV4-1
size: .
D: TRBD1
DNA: TGCGCCAGCAGCCAGTTCGGGACAGGGGATCAGCCCCAGCATTTT
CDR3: CASSQFGTGDQPQHF

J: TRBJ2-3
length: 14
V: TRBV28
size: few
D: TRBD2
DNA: TGTGCCACCCAACGGCGGGGGGGCCAAGATACGCAGTATTTT
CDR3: CATQRRGGQDTQYF

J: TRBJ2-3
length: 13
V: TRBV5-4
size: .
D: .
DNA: TGTGCCAGCAGCTTGGAGGGGGCAGATACGCAGTATTTT
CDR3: CASSLEGADTQYF

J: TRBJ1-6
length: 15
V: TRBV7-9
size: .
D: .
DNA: TGTGCCAGCAGCTTAATCCTCCTCGGGGGATCACCCCTCCACTTT
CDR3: CASSLILLGGSPLHF

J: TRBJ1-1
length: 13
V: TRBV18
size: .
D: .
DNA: TGTGCCAGCTCAACCCAGGGCGGCACTGAAGCTTTCTTT
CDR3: CASSTQGGTEAFF

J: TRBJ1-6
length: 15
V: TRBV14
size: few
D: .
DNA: TGTGCCAGCAGCCAACGTTGGGCTACTAATTCACCCCTCCACTTT
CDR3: CASSQRWATNSPLHF

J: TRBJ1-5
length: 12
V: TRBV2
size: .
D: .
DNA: TGTGCCAGCATACAGGGCAATCAGCCCCAGCATTTT
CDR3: CASIQGNQPQHF

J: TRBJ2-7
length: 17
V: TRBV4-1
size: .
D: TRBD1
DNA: TGCGCCAGCAGCCAAGTTAGAGGTGGGGACAGACCCTACGAGCAGTACTTC
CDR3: CASSQVRGGDRPYEQYF

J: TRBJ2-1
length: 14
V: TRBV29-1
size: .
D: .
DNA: TGCAGCGTCCTCACCGACAAAGGGCTCAATGAGCAGTTCTTC
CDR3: CSVLTDKGLNEQFF

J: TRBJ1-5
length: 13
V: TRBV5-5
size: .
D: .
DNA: TGTGCCAGCAGCCGGGGTGTAAATCAGCCCCAGCATTTT
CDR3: CASSRGVNQPQHF

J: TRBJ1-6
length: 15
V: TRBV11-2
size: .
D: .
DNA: TGTGCCAGCAGCTTAGCTCCGGGAGGTAATTCACCCCTCCACTTT
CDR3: CASSLAPGGNSPLHF

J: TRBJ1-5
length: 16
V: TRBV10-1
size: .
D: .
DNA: TGCGCCAGCAGGCCACAGGGTATTAAAAGCAATCAGCCCCAGCATTTT
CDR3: CASRPQGIKSNQPQHF

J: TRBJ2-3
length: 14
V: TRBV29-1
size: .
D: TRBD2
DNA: TGCAGCGTAACAGGGATGCTAGCGGGGGGTACGCAGTATTTT
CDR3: CSVTGMLAGGTQYF

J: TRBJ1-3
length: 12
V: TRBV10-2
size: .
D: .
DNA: TGCGCCAGCAGTGAGAGTGGAAACACCATATATTTT
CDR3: CASSESGNTIYF

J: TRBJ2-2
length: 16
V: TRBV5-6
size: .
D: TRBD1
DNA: TGTGCCAGCAGTCCCTACCGTCAGGGGGACACCGGGGAGCTGTTTTTT
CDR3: CASSPYRQGDTGELFF

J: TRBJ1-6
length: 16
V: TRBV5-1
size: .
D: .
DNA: TGCGCCAGCAGCTTGACAGGAAGCTCCTATAATTCACCCCTCCACTTT
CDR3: CASSLTGSSYNSPLHF

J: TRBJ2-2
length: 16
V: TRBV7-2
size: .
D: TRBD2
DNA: TGTGCCAGCAGCTCCTCCTTAGCGGGATTCACCGGGGAGCTGTTTTTT
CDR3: CASSSSLAGFTGELFF